These T cell receptor beta chains were read from a single sample in a study of cytomegalovirus exposure and HLA in healthy donors. Here immunoSEQ multiplex PCR was the method, and the copy in TCRdb shows in-frame clones only, minus some. Of around 150,000 clones in the sample, under 75% are singletons; the top ten hold around 7%. The sequencing sample was made of PBMCs. The receptors originated from a man between 35 and 55 years old in good health and CMV-seropositive. Each CDR3 is given without its conserved first and last residue. A D gene is named only where the DNA matches it firmly. Rows give clone size only sometimes, using once, few, many, or a class for an expanded clone.

ASSLAAGTSVQETQY	TRBJ2-5	TRBD2	TRBV11-2	-
ASSPQRTGKEKLF	TRBJ1-4	TRBD1	TRBV18	-
ASSVDLGWGAGANVLT	TRBJ2-6	-	TRBV9	-
ASRTQGAGANVLT	TRBJ2-6	TRBD1	TRBV7-9	-
ASSLGPGENEKLF	TRBJ1-4	-	TRBV7-7	few
ASSLGGAGGGEQF	TRBJ2-1	TRBD2	TRBV7-6	-
ASSPRTGLAF	TRBJ1-1	TRBD1	TRBV5-4	-
AWSTRAGQPQH	TRBJ1-5	-	TRBV30	-
ASSDWVTDNGGYT	TRBJ1-2	-	TRBV6-4	-
SATLREQY	TRBJ2-7	-	TRBV20-1	-
ASSSLAGSYEQY	TRBJ2-7	TRBD2	TRBV5-6	-
ASSQQDSQPQH	TRBJ1-5	-	TRBV4-1	few
ASSVDDRGNSPLH	TRBJ1-6	TRBD1	TRBV9	once
ASSSDTYEQY	TRBJ2-7	-	TRBV7-2	once
ASSDSASGGDTQY	TRBJ2-3	TRBD2	TRBV6-1	few
ASSASGGTEEQY	TRBJ2-5	TRBD2	TRBV7-9	-
ASTTPSGVSTDTQY	TRBJ2-3	TRBD2	TRBV5-1	-
ASSSYNDGYT	TRBJ1-2	-	TRBV13	-
ASSLPGGATEAF	TRBJ1-1	-	TRBV5-4	-
ASSAAGGPNEQF	TRBJ2-1	TRBD2	TRBV6-1	-
ASSANGLGTGGSGYT	TRBJ1-2	TRBD1	TRBV7-3	-
AIKAATNEKLF	TRBJ1-4	-	TRBV10-3	-
ASSYSRSSGQPQH	TRBJ1-5	-	TRBV6-5	many
ATSIDGRAPHGYT	TRBJ1-2	-	TRBV15	-
ASSKTGSGELF	TRBJ2-2	TRBD1	TRBV7-7	-
ASSSTRDRGLNTEAF	TRBJ1-1	TRBD1	TRBV18	-
ASSTGLGPEAF	TRBJ1-1	-	TRBV6-5	few
ASSHSGGVVTQY	TRBJ2-5	TRBD2	TRBV6-1	-
ASSPPGSNSPLH	TRBJ1-6	-	TRBV18	few
ASSSGLSEQY	TRBJ2-7	-	TRBV27	-
ASSPGGLDTEAF	TRBJ1-1	TRBD1	TRBV7-7	-
ASSQARGSVLYGYT	TRBJ1-2	-	TRBV4-3	-
ASSQWTGDNSPLH	TRBJ1-6	TRBD1	TRBV5-1	-
ASSTQDRVWDTQY	TRBJ2-3	TRBD1	TRBV7-2	-
ASPGGAGDTEAF	TRBJ1-1	-	TRBV6-1	-
ASRSIGGAGETQY	TRBJ2-5	TRBD2	TRBV5-1	-
AIPQAPGTGASGYT	TRBJ1-2	TRBD1	TRBV19	-
ASSLTTSGELF	TRBJ2-2	-	TRBV11-2	once
ASSLGTGTSYGYT	TRBJ1-2	TRBD1	TRBV11-1	-
ASSLARQVYNSPLH	TRBJ1-6	-	TRBV5-6	-
ASSRGREEVNTEAF	TRBJ1-1	-	TRBV6-4	-
ASSQNGGTSTDTQY	TRBJ2-3	TRBD2	TRBV7-3	-
ASSPRTGTGTEAF	TRBJ1-1	TRBD1	TRBV19	-
ASSYSPGSNTGELF	TRBJ2-2	-	TRBV6-5	-
SGNSGVDGYT	TRBJ1-2	-	TRBV29-1	-
ASSLAGREADTQY	TRBJ2-3	-	TRBV5-6	-
ASKVGDRRFYGYT	TRBJ1-2	TRBD1	TRBV19	-
SVGGTSGGADEQY	TRBJ2-7	TRBD2	TRBV29-1	-
ASSLGDRIYNSPLH	TRBJ1-6	TRBD1	TRBV7-2	few
ASSLSGRNEQY	-	-	TRBV27	-
ASTKQGYEQY	TRBJ2-7	-	TRBV6-6	few
ASSAPGSYGYT	TRBJ1-2	-	TRBV9	-